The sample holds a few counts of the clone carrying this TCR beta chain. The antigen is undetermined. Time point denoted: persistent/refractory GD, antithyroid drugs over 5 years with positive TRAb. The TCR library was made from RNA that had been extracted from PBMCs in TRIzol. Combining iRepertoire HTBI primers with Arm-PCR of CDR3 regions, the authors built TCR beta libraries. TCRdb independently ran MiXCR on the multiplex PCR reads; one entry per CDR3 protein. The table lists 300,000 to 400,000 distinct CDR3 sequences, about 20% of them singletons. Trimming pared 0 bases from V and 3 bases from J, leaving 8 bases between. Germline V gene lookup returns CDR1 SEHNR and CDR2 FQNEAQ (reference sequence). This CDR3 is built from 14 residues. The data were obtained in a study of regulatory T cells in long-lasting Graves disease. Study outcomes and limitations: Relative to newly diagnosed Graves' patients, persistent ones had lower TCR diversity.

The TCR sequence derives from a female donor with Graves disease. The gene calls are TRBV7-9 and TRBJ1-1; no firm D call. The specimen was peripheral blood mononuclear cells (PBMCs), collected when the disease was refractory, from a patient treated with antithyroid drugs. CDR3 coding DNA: TGTGCCAGCAGCTTAGCCGGGTCCGACACTGAAGCTTTCTTT. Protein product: CASSLAGSDTEAFF. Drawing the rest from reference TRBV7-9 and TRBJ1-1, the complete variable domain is DTGVSQNPRHKITKRGQNVTFRCDPISEHNRLYWYRQTLGQGPEFLTYFQNEAQLEKSRLLSDRFSAERPKGSFSTLEIQRTEQGDSAMYLCASSLAGSDTEAFFGQGTRLTVV.